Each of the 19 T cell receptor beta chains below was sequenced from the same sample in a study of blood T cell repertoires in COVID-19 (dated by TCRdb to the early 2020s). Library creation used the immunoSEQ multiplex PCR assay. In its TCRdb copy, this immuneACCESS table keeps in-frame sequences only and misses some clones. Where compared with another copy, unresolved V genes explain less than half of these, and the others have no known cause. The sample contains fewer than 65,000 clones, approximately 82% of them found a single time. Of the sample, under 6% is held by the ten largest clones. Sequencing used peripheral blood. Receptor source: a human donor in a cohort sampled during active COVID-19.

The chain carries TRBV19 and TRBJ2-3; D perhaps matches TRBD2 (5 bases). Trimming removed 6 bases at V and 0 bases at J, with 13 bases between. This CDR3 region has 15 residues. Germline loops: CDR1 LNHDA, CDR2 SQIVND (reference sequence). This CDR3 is CASSTARVSTDTQYF. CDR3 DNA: TGTGCCAGTAGCACGGCGAGGGTCAGCACAGATACGCAGTATTTT.

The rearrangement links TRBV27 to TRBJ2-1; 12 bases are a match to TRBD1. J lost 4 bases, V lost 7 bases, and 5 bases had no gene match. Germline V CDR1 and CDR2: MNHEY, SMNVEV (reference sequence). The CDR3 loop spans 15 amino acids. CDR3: CASTQGQGAYNEQFF. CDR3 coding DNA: TGTGCCAGCACCCAGGGACAGGGGGCGTACAATGAGCAGTTCTTC.

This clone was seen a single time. The CDR3 region is CASRRVIGVSGGDTEAFF. The CDR3 coding sequence is TGCGCCAGCAGACGCGTTATAGGGGTGTCAGGGGGTGACACTGAAGCTTTCTTT. The chain is built from TRBV5-1 and TRBJ1-1, with TRBD1 matching 7 bases. Germline V gives CDR1 SGHRS, CDR2 YFSETQ. This CDR3 is built from 18 residues. The trim removed 5 bases at V and 3 bases at J, leaving 19 bases unmatched.

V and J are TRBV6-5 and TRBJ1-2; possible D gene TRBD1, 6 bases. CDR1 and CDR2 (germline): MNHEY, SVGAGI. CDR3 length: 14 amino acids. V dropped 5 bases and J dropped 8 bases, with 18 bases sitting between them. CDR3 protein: CASSRYNREWGYTF. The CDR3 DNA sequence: TGTGCCAGCAGTCGTTATAACAGGGAGTGGGGCTACACCTTC.

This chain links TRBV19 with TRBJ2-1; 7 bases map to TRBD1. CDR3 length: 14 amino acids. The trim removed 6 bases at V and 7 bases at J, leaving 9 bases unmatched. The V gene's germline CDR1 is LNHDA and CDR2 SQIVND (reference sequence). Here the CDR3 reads CASRYRGTRNEQFF. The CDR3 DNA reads TGTGCCAGTAGATACAGGGGTACTAGGAATGAGCAGTTCTTC.

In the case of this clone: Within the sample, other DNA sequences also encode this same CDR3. This CDR3 reads CASSRTSGGREAFF. CDR3 nucleotide sequence: TGCGCCAGCAGTCGCACTTCAGGGGGGCGGGAAGCTTTCTTT. The V call is TRBV5-1, the J call TRBJ1-1; TRBD1 matches 7 bases. V gave up 5 bases and J gave up 8 bases; unmatched junction bases: 12. CDR3 length: 14 residues. The germline CDR1 and CDR2 sequences are SGHRS and YFSETQ.

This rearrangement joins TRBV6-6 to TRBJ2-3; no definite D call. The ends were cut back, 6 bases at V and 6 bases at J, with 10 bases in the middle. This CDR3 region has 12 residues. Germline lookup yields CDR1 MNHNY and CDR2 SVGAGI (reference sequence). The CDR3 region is CASRRASDTQYF. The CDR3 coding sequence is TGTGCCAGCAGACGCGCCTCGGATACGCAGTATTTT.

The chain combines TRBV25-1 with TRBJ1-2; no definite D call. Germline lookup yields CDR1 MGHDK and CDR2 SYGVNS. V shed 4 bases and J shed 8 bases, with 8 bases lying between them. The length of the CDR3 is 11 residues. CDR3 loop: CASSVGGGYTF. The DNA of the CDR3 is TGTGCCAGCAGTGTTGGAGGAGGCTACACCTTC.

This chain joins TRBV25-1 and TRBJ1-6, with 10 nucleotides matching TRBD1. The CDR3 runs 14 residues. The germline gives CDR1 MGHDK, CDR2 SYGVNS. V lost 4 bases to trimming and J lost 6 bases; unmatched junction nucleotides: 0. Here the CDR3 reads CASSGTGGNSPLHF. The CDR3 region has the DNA TGTGCCAGCAGTGGGACAGGGGGTAATTCACCCCTCCACTTT. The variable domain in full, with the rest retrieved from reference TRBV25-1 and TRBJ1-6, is EADIYQTPRYLVIGTGKKITLECSQTMGHDKMYWYQQDPGMELHLIHYSYGVNSTEKGDLSSESTVSRIRTEHFPLTLESARPSHTSQYLCASSGTGGNSPLHFGNGTRLTVT.

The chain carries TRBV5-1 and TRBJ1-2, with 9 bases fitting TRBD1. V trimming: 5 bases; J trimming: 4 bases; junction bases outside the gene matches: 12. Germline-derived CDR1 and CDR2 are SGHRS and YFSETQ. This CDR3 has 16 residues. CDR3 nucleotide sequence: TGCGCCAGCAGTCCGGGACAGGGCCCACTGAGCTATGGCTACACCTTC. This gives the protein CASSPGQGPLSYGYTF.

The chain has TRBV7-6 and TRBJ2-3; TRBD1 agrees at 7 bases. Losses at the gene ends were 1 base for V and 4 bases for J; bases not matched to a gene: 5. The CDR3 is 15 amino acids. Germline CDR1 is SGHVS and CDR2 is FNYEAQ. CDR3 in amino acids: CASSLEGQYSDTQYF. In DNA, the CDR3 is TGTGCCAGCAGCTTAGAGGGACAGTACTCAGATACGCAGTATTTT.

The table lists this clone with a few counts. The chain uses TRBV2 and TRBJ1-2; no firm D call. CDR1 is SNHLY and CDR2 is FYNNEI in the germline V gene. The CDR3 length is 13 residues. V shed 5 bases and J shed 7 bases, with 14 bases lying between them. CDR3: CASSLDKSGGYTF. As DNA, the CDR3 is TGTGCCAGCAGTCTTGACAAGTCTGGTGGCTACACCTTC.

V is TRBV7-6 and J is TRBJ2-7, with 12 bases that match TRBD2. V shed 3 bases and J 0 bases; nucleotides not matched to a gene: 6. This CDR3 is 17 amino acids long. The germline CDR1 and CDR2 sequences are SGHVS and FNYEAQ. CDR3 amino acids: CASSFSSGGALSYEQYF. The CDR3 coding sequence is TGTGCCAGCAGCTTTTCTAGCGGGGGGGCCCTCTCCTACGAGCAGTACTTC.

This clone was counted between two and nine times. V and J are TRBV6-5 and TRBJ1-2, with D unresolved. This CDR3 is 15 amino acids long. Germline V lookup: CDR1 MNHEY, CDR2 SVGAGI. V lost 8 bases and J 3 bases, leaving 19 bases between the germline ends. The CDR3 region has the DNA TGTGCCAGCCATGCGGCGCAGTTTAATTACTATGGCTACACCTTC. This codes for CASHAAQFNYYGYTF.

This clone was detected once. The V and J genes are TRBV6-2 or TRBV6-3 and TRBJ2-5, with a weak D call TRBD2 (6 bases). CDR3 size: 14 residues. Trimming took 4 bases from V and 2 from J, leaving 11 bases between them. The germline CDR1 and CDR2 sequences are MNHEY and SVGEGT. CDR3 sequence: CASSLGRGQETQYF. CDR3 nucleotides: TGTGCCAGCAGTTTAGGGCGGGGTCAAGAGACCCAGTACTTC.

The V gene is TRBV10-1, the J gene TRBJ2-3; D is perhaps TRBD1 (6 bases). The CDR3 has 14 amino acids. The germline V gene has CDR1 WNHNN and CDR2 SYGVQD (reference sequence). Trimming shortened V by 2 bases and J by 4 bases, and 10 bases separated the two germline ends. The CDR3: CASSEGAGADTQYF. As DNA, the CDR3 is TGCGCCAGCAGTGAGGGGGCAGGGGCAGATACGCAGTATTTT.

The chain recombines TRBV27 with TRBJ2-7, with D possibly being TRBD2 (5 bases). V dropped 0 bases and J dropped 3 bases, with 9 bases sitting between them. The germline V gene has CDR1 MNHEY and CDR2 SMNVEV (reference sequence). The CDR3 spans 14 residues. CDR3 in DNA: TGTGCCAGCAGTTTATCGTATGAGGGCTACGAGCAGTACTTC. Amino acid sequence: CASSLSYEGYEQYF.

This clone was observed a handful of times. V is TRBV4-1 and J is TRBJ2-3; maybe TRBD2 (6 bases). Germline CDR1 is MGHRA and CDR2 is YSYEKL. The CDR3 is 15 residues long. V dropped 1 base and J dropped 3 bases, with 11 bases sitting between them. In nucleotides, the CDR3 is TGCGCCAGCAGCCAAGTAATTCGGGGGACAGATACGCAGTATTTT. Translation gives CASSQVIRGTDTQYF.

The CDR3 reads CASSAGPGGNTEAFF. The CDR3 nucleotides are TGTGCCAGCAGCGCAGGACCAGGGGGAAACACTGAAGCTTTCTTT. The rearrangement uses TRBV7-2 and TRBJ1-1; 7 bases agree with TRBD1. Germline trimming cut 5 bases from V and 2 bases from J; bases unmatched to any gene: 8. The V gene's germline CDR1 is SGHTA and CDR2 FQGNSA. The CDR3 runs 15 residues.